Sequencing of this T cell receptor beta chain was carried out in a study of T cells in Graves' hyperthyroidism and ophthalmopathy. Findings of the study overall: Classification by a 13 V-J model distinguished ophthalmopathy from stable hyperthyroidism.

As concerns this clonotype: Antigen specificity is unknown.

There are 16 residues in the CDR3. V was pared by 3 bases and J by 4 bases, with 4 bases of the junction left unmatched. Germline V gives CDR1 LNHDA, CDR2 SQIVND (reference sequence). What was amplified from RNA transcripts were TCR beta CDR3 regions. HTBI primers were used for first-round RT-PCR of the TCR CDR3. TCRdb re-analysed the multiplex PCR reads in MiXCR, keeping a single row per CDR3 protein. The sample has 690,000 or so distinct CDR3 sequences; approximately 18% are singletons. Hyperthyroidism was newly diagnosed in patients aged 18 to 65 (duration under 2 months). Patients with uncontrolled infections, other autoimmune diseases, pregnancy or lactation were excluded.

The chain has TRBV19 and TRBJ2-2; TRBD1 matches 11 bases. The material sequenced was blood. The source is a woman in her fifties or sixties with Graves' hyperthyroidism that later progressed to Graves' ophthalmopathy. Written as DNA, the CDR3 is TGTGCCAGTAGTATCCTCGGGACAGGGGGCACCGGGGAGCTGTTTTTT. It translates to CASSILGTGGTGELFF.